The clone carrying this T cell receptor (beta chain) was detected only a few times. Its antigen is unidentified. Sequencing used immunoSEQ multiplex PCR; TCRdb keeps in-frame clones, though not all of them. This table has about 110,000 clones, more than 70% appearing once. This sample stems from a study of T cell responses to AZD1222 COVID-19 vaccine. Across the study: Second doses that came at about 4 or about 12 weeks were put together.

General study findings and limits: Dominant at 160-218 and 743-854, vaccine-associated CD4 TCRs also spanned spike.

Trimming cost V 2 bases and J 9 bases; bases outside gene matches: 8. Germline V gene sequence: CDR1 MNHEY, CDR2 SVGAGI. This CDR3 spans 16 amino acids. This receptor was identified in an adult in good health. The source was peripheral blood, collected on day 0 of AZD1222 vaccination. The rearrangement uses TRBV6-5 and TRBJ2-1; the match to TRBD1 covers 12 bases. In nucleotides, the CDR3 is TGTGCCAGCAGTTACCCCCCGGGACAGGGGGCTGTTGAGCAGTTCTTC. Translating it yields CASSYPPGQGAVEQFF.